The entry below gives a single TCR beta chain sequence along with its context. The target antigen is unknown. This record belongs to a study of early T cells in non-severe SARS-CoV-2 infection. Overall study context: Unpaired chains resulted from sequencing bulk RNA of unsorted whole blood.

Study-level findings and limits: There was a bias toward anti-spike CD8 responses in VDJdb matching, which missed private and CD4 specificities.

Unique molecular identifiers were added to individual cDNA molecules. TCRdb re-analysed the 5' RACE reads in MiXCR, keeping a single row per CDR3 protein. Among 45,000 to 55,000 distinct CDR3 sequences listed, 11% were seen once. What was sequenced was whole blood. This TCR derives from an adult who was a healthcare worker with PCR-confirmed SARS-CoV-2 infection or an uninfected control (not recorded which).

In nucleotides, the CDR3 is TGTGCCAGCAGTTACGGGTCTGGATCCAATCAGCCCCAGCATTTT. Protein product: CASSYGSGSNQPQHF. The chain carries TRBV6-5 and TRBJ1-5, with unresolved D. Trimming shortened V by 2 bases and J by 3 bases, and 11 bases separated the two germline ends. The CDR3 is made up of 15 amino acids. Looked up from germline, CDR1 is MNHEY and CDR2 is SVGAGI.